This TCR beta chain was observed in a study of metastatic and nonmetastatic thyroid tumors. Patients were all untreated before their thyroid surgery. Through MiXCR, TCRdb re-clonotyped the PCR reads. The sample yields roughly 32,000 clones, 6% to 9.5% seen once. The germline gives CDR1 SNHLY, CDR2 FYNNEI. V was trimmed by 6 bases and J by 0 bases, leaving 6 bases between them. This CDR3 contains 13 residues. This clone was seen many times. The TCR sequence derives from a female donor with papillary thyroid cancer or a benign thyroid nodule (not recorded which). Some clones in this sample may be carry-over from other donors' samples. Material: blood. The chain combines TRBV2 with TRBJ1-5; D remains ambiguous. The DNA of the CDR3 is TGTGCCAGCAGCGGAGGTAGCAATCAGCCCCAGCATTTT. Its protein product is CASSGGSNQPQHF.